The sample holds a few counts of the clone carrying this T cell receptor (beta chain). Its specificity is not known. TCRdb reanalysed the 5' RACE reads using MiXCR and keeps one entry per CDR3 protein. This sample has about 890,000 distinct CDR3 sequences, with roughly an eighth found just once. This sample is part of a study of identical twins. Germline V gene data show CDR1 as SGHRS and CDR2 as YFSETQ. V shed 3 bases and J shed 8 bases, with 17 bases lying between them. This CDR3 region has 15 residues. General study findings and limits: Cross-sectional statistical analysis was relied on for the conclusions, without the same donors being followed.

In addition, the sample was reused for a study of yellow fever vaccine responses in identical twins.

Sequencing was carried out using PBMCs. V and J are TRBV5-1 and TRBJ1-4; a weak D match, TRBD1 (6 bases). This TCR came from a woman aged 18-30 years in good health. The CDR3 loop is CASSYKQGGGEKLFF. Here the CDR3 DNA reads TGCGCCAGCAGCTATAAACAGGGAGGTGGGGAAAAACTGTTTTTT.